A selection of T cell receptor beta chains follows, all from one sample in a study of beta chain bispecific antibodies for T cell cancers. TCRdb reanalysed the 5' RACE reads using MiXCR and keeps one entry per CDR3 protein. Of just over 20,000 distinct CDR3 sequences listed, under 3% were seen once; the top ten hold about 30%. Which antigens these TCRs recognize remains unknown. The sample comprised healthy donor T cells cultured with leukemia cells. Source of these receptors: a human donor in good health. Some clones in this sample may be carry-over from other donors' samples. CDR3s include the opening cysteine and the closing phenylalanine or tryptophan. Some rows mark clone size as missing; the rest say once, few, many or name a class of expanded clone.

TRBV19,many,TRBJ2-1,CASSPVAGALNEQFF
TRBV19,few,TRBJ2-7,CASSIAGGSSYEQYF
TRBV6-5,-,TRBJ2-3,CASSYSPRGTPGGRIPDTQYF
TRBV10-3,few,TRBJ2-2,CAITRGTSHITGELFF
TRBV28,many,TRBJ2-7,CASSGRLLYEQYF
TRBV9,many,TRBJ2-3,CASSSGANSLTDTQYF
TRBV4-1,many,TRBJ2-1,CASSQDSPSYNEQFF
TRBV19,few,TRBJ1-1,CASSIDSQGVTEAFF
TRBV18,many,TRBJ1-2,CASSPQPDTNYGYTF
TRBV11-2,many,TRBJ2-1,CASSLLAGEVEQFF
TRBV5-4,-,TRBJ2-7,CASSSSGSSYEQYF
TRBV25-1,many,TRBJ2-1,CASRDRGTYEQFF
TRBV28,many,TRBJ2-7,CASSLQGGDDEQYF
TRBV5-3,-,TRBJ2-1,CARSWLGVSGNNEQFF
TRBV6-4,many,TRBJ1-1,CASVLLSGGLLGMNTEAFF
TRBV6-1,many,TRBJ2-2,CASSEAKRSLVGELFF
TRBV3-1,many,TRBJ2-3,CASRDQNTDTQYF
TRBV7-8,few,TRBJ2-5,CASSRTGGETQYF
TRBV7-8,many,TRBJ1-1,CASSHRQGRAEAFF
TRBV7-2,many,TRBJ2-2,CASSLGLAGIGTGELFF
TRBV4-2,many,TRBJ2-7,CASSETLGGQGHEQYF
TRBV5-5,medium-sized,TRBJ2-7,CASRTTGGDEQYF
TRBV6-1,many,TRBJ1-5,CASSEIRAGNQPQHF
TRBV12-3/TRBV12-4,many,TRBJ2-2,CASSFWRGMNTGELFF
TRBV5-8,-,TRBJ2-3,CASSFTGRTDTQYF
TRBV29-1,many,TRBJ1-2,CSVESPRGILGQLYGYTF
TRBV5-1,many,TRBJ2-7,CASSLGHEQYF
TRBV7-9,-,TRBJ1-2,CASSSGGGYTF
TRBV19,many,TRBJ1-1,CASSILRAENTEAFF
TRBV6-6,medium-sized,TRBJ1-4,CASRTTAINEKLFF
TRBV29-1,medium-sized,TRBJ1-1,CSVHSRLMNTEAFF
TRBV28,many,TRBJ2-5,CASRRTSGGRETQYF
TRBV29-1,medium-sized,TRBJ2-1,CSVEGRPPLLYNEQFF
TRBV29-1,-,TRBJ1-5,CSVAGESDQPQHF
TRBV20-1,medium-sized,TRBJ2-5,CSARHQETQYF
TRBV2,many,TRBJ1-2,CASIEGLSGHGYTF
TRBV5-6,medium-sized,TRBJ2-7,CASSLGLRSYEQYF
TRBV5-1,many,TRBJ2-3,CASSPDSGAPPDTQYF
TRBV4-1,many,TRBJ2-5,CASSQAQVSTLETQYF
TRBV7-9,many,TRBJ2-7,CASSVSGAQVYEQYF
TRBV14,many,TRBJ1-1,CASSQVIGAEAFF
TRBV5-1,many,TRBJ2-5,CASSLAIRGETQYF
TRBV3-1,-,TRBJ2-1,CASSQAVTDKPYNEQFF
TRBV15,many,TRBJ1-1,CATSSQRGYTEAFF
TRBV7-9,many,TRBJ2-2,CASSLPGSTSGELFF
TRBV27,many,TRBJ1-1,CASSHRTTGNSEAFF
TRBV20-1,many,TRBJ2-1,CSARSRSGGGGNEQFF
TRBV30,many,TRBJ1-5,CAWNEGQVPSQPQHF
TRBV29-1,many,TRBJ2-2,CSASRGAGELFF
TRBV4-1,many,TRBJ2-5,CASNQRGDVETQYF
TRBV28,medium-sized,TRBJ2-5,CASSLQETQYF
TRBV5-6,many,TRBJ1-5,CASSLGSGHNQPQHF
TRBV19,few,TRBJ2-3,CASRGQGRDTQYF
TRBV11-2,many,TRBJ2-3,CASGGLTDTQYF
TRBV5-4,many,TRBJ2-3,CASSPPGSQADTQYF
TRBV4-1,many,TRBJ1-2,CASSQAGIGYTF